The next 24 T cell receptor beta chains were all read from a single sample in a study of blood T cell repertoires in COVID-19. Assay used: immunoSEQ multiplex PCR; TCRdb lists only in-frame clones, some missing. The sample lists about 46,000 clones; about 80% were seen once. The material sequenced was peripheral blood. The receptors here all came from a man between 60 and 70 years old with acute or convalescent COVID-19.

The chain carries TRBV7-2 and TRBJ2-7; TRBD1 is a possible D gene (7 bases). Germline lookup yields CDR1 SGHTA and CDR2 FQGNSA. V lost 7 bases to trimming and J lost 2 bases, with 18 bases between them. The CDR3 runs to 15 residues. The CDR3 spells CASTLREGGPYEQYF. For the CDR3, the DNA is TGTGCCAGCACTCTGCGGGAAGGGGGCCCCTACGAGCAGTACTTC. Filled out from reference TRBV7-2 and TRBJ2-7, the complete variable domain reads GAGVSQSPSNKVTEKGKDVELRCDPISGHTALYWYRQSLGQGLEFLIYFQGNSAPDKSGLPSDRFSAERTGGSVSTLTIQRTQQEDSAVYLCASTLREGGPYEQYFGPGTRLTVT.

This chain links TRBV3-1 (or the pseudogene TRBV3-2) with TRBJ1-2; possible D gene TRBD1, 6 bases. CDR3 length: 16 amino acids. The V and J ends lost 1 base and 7 bases respectively, with 19 bases between them. Germline-derived CDR1 and CDR2 are LGHDT and YNNKEL (reference sequence). The CDR3 spells CASSQVGQNVGAGYTF. CDR3 coding DNA: TGTGCCAGCAGCCAAGTAGGACAGAACGTTGGGGCTGGCTACACCTTC.

This sequence joins TRBV25-1 and TRBJ1-4; D remains ambiguous. Germline CDR1 is MGHDK and CDR2 is SYGVNS. V was pared by 0 bases and J by 3 bases, with 8 bases between. There are 15 residues in the CDR3. CDR3 residues: CASSEYRQSNEKLFF. CDR3 coding DNA: TGTGCCAGCAGTGAATATAGACAATCTAATGAAAAACTGTTTTTT.

The V and J genes are TRBV2 and TRBJ1-5, with D hard to call. Trimming took 7 bases from V and 0 from J, leaving 7 bases between them. The CDR3 is 13 residues long. Germline loops: CDR1 SNHLY, CDR2 FYNNEI. CDR3 sequence reads: CASKGGSNQPQHF. The CDR3 DNA is TGTGCCAGCAAAGGAGGTAGCAATCAGCCCCAGCATTTT.

V gene TRBV9 combines with J gene TRBJ1-2; 12 bases line up with TRBD1. V lost 3 bases, J lost 3 bases, and 6 bases stayed unmatched. Germline-derived CDR1 and CDR2 are SGDLS and YYNGEE. CDR3 size: 16 residues. The CDR3 is CASSAGQGARDYGYTF. As DNA, the CDR3 is TGTGCCAGCAGCGCGGGACAGGGGGCGAGGGACTATGGCTACACCTTC.

The chain carries TRBV29-1 and TRBJ2-1; the match to TRBD1 covers 8 bases. Germline V gives CDR1 SQVTM, CDR2 ANQGSEA. Trimming took 6 bases from V and 7 from J; bases not matched to a gene: 5. The CDR3 is made up of 12 amino acids. CDR3 residues: CSVSRGLNEQFF. CDR3 nucleotide sequence: TGCAGCGTATCCAGGGGGCTAAATGAGCAGTTCTTC.

The rearrangement links TRBV7-2 to TRBJ1-2; D is undetermined. Germline V gene lookup returns CDR1 SGHTA and CDR2 FQGNSA. Trimming removed 2 bases from V and 6 bases from J, with 13 bases in between. The CDR3 has 14 residues. Written as DNA, the CDR3 is TGTGCCAGCAGCTTAATACCCTCAACTGATGGCTACACCTTC. Translation: CASSLIPSTDGYTF.

The J gene is TRBJ2-7, the V gene TRBV7-2; D may be TRBD2 (6 bases). Germline CDR1 and CDR2: SGHTA and FQGNSA. V lost 4 bases to trimming and J lost 6 bases, with 10 bases between them. This CDR3 spans 12 amino acids. The CDR3 spells CASSSGVGEQYF. The CDR3 bases are TGTGCCAGCAGCTCGGGGGTTGGCGAGCAGTACTTC.

The chain combines TRBV6-5 with TRBJ1-3; D perhaps matches TRBD1 (6 bases). Germline lookup yields CDR1 MNHEY and CDR2 SVGAGI. Trimming took off 6 bases at V and 1 base at J, with 7 bases between the two ends. The CDR3 length is 13 residues. This CDR3 is CASRGASGNTIYF. CDR3 bases: TGTGCCAGCAGGGGGGCGTCTGGAAACACCATATATTTT.

J is TRBJ2-7 and V is TRBV2; 7 bases are a match to TRBD1. V shed 7 bases and J 2 bases; nucleotides not matched to a gene: 5. The CDR3 spans 13 residues. Germline CDR1 and CDR2: SNHLY and FYNNEI. The DNA of the CDR3 is TGTGCCAGCATGAAGACAGGGACCTACGAGCAGTACTTC. Translated, it gives CASMKTGTYEQYF.

V usage is TRBV5-4 and J usage is TRBJ2-3; 11 positions agree with TRBD2. The germline gives CDR1 SGHNT, CDR2 YYREEE (reference sequence). V lost 3 bases, J lost 5 bases, and 5 bases stayed unmatched. The length of the CDR3 is 15 residues. The CDR3 is CASSYLAGGLDTQYF. The CDR3 DNA reads TGTGCCAGCAGCTATCTAGCGGGGGGTTTAGATACGCAGTATTTT.

This chain links TRBV9 with TRBJ1-1, with D hard to call. The CDR3 is made up of 13 amino acids. V lost 0 bases and J 4 bases, leaving 7 bases between the germline ends. CDR1 is SGDLS, CDR2 YYNGEE, per germline. As DNA, the CDR3 is TGTGCCAGCAGCGTAGTAGAGCGCACTGAAGCTTTCTTT. Translating it yields CASSVVERTEAFF. Full variable domain (rest looked up from reference TRBV9 and TRBJ1-1): DSGVTQTPKHLITATGQRVTLRCSPRSGDLSVYWYQQSLDQGLQFLIQYYNGEERAKGNILERFSAQQFPDLHSELNLSSLELGDSALYFCASSVVERTEAFFGQGTRLTVV.

V is TRBV7-8 and J is TRBJ2-5, with D possibly matching TRBD1 (5 bases). Germline assignment: CDR1 SGHVS and CDR2 FQNEAQ. The CDR3 is 17 residues long. V lost 6 bases, J lost 5 bases, and 25 bases lay in between. The CDR3 DNA reads TGTGCCAGCAGTCCCCCGCCCGACCCAATCTGGGGCGAGACCCAGTACTTC. The encoded protein is CASSPPPDPIWGETQYF.

The chain recombines TRBV10-3 with TRBJ1-5; maybe TRBD1 (5 bases). V was clipped by 0 bases and J by 3 bases, with 6 bases between them. Germline V lookup: CDR1 ENHRY, CDR2 SYGVKD. This CDR3 region has 14 residues. The CDR3: CAISESGVNQPQHF. In DNA form, the CDR3 reads TGTGCCATCAGTGAGTCAGGGGTCAATCAGCCCCAGCATTTT.

The chain is built from TRBV5-4 and TRBJ1-1; the D gene is possibly TRBD1 (6 bases). Germline V gene sequence: CDR1 SGHNT, CDR2 YYREEE (reference sequence). CDR3 length: 14 residues. The V gene lost 3 bases and the J gene lost 5 bases, with 14 bases spanning the gap. The CDR3 region is CASSSGGAETEAFF. As DNA, the CDR3 is TGTGCCAGCAGCTCGGGGGGCGCGGAAACTGAAGCTTTCTTT.

This chain uses TRBV7-2 with TRBJ2-2; 7 bases fit TRBD1. The CDR3 runs 17 residues. Germline values: CDR1 SGHTA, CDR2 FQGNSA. J was trimmed by 0 bases and V by 5 bases; bases with no gene match: 9. The CDR3 loop is CASSLRPTGSNTGELFF. CDR3 nucleotide sequence: TGTGCCAGCAGCCTCAGGCCGACAGGGTCGAACACCGGGGAGCTGTTTTTT.

The chain couples TRBV18 to TRBJ1-1; 8 positions agree with TRBD1. Trimming cost V 6 bases and J 5 bases; bases outside gene matches: 8. CDR1 KGHSH and CDR2 LQKENI come from the germline V gene. The CDR3 length is 14 residues. The CDR3 sequence is CASSRDRGRTEAFF. The CDR3 DNA sequence: TGTGCCAGCTCCCGCGACAGGGGAAGAACTGAAGCTTTCTTT.

The chain's CDR3 is CASGRGQGETQYF. DNA for the CDR3: TGTGCCAGCGGGAGGGGACAGGGCGAGACCCAGTACTTC. This chain connects TRBV7-9 to TRBJ2-5; 9 nucleotides line up with TRBD1. The CDR3 has 13 amino acids. V lost 8 bases and J lost 5; bases outside the gene matches: 6. Germline CDR1 reads SEHNR; CDR2 reads FQNEAQ (reference sequence). The full variable domain, its missing parts supplied by reference TRBV7-9 and TRBJ2-5, is DTGVSQNPRHKITKRGQNVTFRCDPISEHNRLYWYRQTLGQGPEFLTYFQNEAQLEKSRLLSDRFSAERPKGSFSTLEIQRTEQGDSAMYLCASGRGQGETQYFGPGTRLLVL.

V and J are TRBV19 and TRBJ1-6; no clear D gene. Germline CDR1 and CDR2: LNHDA and SQIVND (reference sequence). This CDR3 is built from 15 residues. V gave up 4 bases and J gave up 6 bases, with 13 bases separating them. The CDR3 DNA is TGTGCCAGTAGTACAAGACAATCGGCTAATTCACCCCTCCACTTT. Translating it yields CASSTRQSANSPLHF.

The chain joins TRBV5-1 to TRBJ2-2, with 8 nucleotides matching TRBD1. The germline CDR1 and CDR2 sequences are SGHRS and YFSETQ. Trimming took 0 bases from V and 5 from J; bases not matched to a gene: 6. The CDR3 sequence is 16 residues long. This CDR3 is CASSLAGGYSTGELFF. In DNA form, the CDR3 reads TGCGCCAGCAGCTTGGCAGGGGGCTATTCAACCGGGGAGCTGTTTTTT. The full variable domain, its missing parts supplied by reference TRBV5-1 and TRBJ2-2, is KAGVTQTPRYLIKTRGQQVTLSCSPISGHRSVSWYQQTPGQGLQFLFEYFSETQRNKGNFPGRFSGRQFSNSRSEMNVSTLELGDSALYLCASSLAGGYSTGELFFGEGSRLTVL.

The rearrangement joins TRBV9 to TRBJ1-3; D is unclear. This CDR3 comprises 15 residues. Trimming cost V 0 bases and J 4 bases, with 11 bases left between them. CDR1 and CDR2 from the germline V gene are SGDLS and YYNGEE. Here the CDR3 reads CASSVARSGGNTIYF. The CDR3 DNA sequence: TGTGCCAGCAGCGTAGCGAGGAGTGGAGGAAACACCATATATTTT.

The rearrangement uses TRBV30 and TRBJ1-3, with 7 bases fitting TRBD1. Germline V gene sequence: CDR1 GTSNPN, CDR2 SVGIG (reference sequence). With 2 bases clipped from V and 4 bases from J, the junction kept 5 bases outside the gene matches. The length of the CDR3 is 14 residues. The CDR3, as DNA: TGTGCCTGGAGTTGGGGGGACAGCGGAAACACCATATATTTT. Encoded protein: CAWSWGDSGNTIYF.

This chain connects TRBV7-6 to TRBJ1-1; D might be TRBD1 (5 bases). Trimming cost V 6 bases and J 0 bases, with 14 bases left between them. CDR3 size: 15 residues. The germline V gene has CDR1 SGHVS and CDR2 FNYEAQ. CDR3 protein: CASRPTGGMNTEAFF. In DNA, the CDR3 is TGTGCCAGCAGGCCCACGGGGGGGATGAACACTGAAGCTTTCTTT.

This clone was seen only once. The junction departs from the called germline gene at one end, perhaps through a read error. The gene calls are TRBV7-8 and TRBJ1-2; weak D call: TRBD1 (5 bases). The CDR3 runs to 12 residues. Germline loops: CDR1 SGHVS, CDR2 FQNEAQ. The chain's CDR3 is CASSLRGGRSRF. The CDR3 bases are TGTGCCAGCAGCCTCCGGGGGGGTCGTTCCCGCTTC.